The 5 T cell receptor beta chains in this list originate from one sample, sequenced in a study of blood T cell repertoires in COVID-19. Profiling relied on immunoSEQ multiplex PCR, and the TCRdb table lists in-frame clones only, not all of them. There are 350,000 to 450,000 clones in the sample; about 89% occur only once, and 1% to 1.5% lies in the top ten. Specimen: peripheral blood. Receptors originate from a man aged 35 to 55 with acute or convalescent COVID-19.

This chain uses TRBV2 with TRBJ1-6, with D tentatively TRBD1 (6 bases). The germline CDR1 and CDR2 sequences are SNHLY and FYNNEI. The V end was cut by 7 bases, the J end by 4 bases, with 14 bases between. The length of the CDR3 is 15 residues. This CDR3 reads CASTPDSSYNSPLHF. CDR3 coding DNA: TGTGCCAGCACCCCGGACAGCTCGTATAATTCACCCCTCCACTTT.

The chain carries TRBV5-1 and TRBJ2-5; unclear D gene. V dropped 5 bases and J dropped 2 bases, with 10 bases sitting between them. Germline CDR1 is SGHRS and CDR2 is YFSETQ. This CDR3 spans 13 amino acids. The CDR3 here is CASRWQSQETQYF. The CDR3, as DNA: TGCGCCAGCAGGTGGCAATCTCAAGAGACCCAGTACTTC.

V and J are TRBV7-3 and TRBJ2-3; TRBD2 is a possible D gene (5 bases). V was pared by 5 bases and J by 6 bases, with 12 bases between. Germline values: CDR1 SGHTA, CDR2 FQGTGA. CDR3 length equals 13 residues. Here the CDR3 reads CASSRGRADTQYF. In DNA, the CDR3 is TGTGCCAGCAGCAGAGGGAGAGCCGATACGCAGTATTTT.

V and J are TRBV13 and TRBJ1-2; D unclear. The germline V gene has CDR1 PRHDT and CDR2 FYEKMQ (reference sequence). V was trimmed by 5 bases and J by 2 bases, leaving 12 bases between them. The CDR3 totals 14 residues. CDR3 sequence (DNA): TGTGCCAGCAGCGCGGTCGGGGAAAACTATGGCTACACCTTC. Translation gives CASSAVGENYGYTF.

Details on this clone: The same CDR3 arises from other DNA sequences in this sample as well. CDR3 region: CASSLGRGSYEQYF. In nucleotides, the CDR3 is TGTGCCAGCAGTTTAGGGCGGGGCTCCTACGAGCAGTACTTC. The rearrangement links TRBV27 to TRBJ2-7; TRBD2 might be the D (6 bases). Germline CDR1 reads MNHEY; CDR2 reads SMNVEV (reference sequence). The CDR3 is made up of 14 amino acids. Trimming pared 2 bases from V and 0 bases from J, leaving 8 bases between.